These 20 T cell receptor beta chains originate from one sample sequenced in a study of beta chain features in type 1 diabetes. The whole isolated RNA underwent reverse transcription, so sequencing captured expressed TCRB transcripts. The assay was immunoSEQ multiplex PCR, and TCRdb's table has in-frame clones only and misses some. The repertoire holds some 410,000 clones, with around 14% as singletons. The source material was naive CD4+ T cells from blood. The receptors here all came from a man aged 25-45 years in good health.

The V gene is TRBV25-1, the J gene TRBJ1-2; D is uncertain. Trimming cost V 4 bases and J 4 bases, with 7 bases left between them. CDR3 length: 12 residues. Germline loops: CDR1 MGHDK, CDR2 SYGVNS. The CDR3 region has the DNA TGTGCCAGCAGTGCCTCGGGCTATGGCTACACCTTC. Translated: CASSASGYGYTF.

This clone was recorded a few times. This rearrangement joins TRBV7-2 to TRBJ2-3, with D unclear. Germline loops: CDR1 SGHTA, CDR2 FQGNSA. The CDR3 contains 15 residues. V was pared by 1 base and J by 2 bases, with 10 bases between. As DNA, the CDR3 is TGTGCCAGCAGCTTAGTAGGCATAAACACAGATACGCAGTATTTT. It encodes CASSLVGINTDTQYF.

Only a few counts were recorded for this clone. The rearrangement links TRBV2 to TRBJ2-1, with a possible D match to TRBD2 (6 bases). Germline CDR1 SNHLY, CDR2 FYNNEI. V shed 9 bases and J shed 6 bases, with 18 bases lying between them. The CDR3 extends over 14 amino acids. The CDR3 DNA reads TGTGCCAGGCGCCCCGGGACTCAAATCAATGAGCAGTTCTTC. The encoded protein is CARRPGTQINEQFF.

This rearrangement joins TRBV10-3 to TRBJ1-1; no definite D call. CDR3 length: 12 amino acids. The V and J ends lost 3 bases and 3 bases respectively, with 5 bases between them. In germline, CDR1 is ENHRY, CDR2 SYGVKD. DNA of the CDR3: TGTGCCATCAGTGAAATGGACACTGAAGCTTTCTTT. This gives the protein CAISEMDTEAFF.

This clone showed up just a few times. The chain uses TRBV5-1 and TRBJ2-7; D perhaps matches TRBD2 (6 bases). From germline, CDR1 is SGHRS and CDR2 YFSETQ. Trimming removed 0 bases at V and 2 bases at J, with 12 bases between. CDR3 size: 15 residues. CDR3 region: CASSLASGFTYEQYF. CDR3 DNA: TGCGCCAGCAGCTTGGCCAGCGGGTTTACCTACGAGCAGTACTTC. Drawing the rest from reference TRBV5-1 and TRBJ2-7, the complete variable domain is KAGVTQTPRYLIKTRGQQVTLSCSPISGHRSVSWYQQTPGQGLQFLFEYFSETQRNKGNFPGRFSGRQFSNSRSEMNVSTLELGDSALYLCASSLASGFTYEQYFGPGTRLTVT.

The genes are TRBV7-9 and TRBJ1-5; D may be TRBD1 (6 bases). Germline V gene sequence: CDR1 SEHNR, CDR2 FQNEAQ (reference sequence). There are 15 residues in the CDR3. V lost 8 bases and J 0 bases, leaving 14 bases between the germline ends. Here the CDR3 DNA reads TGTGCCAGCGGACCAGGACAGTATAGCAATCAGCCCCAGCATTTT. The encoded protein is CASGPGQYSNQPQHF.

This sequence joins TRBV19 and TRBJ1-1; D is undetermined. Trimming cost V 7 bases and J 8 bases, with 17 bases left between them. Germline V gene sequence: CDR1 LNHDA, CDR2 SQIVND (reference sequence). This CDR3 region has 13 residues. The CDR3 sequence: CASMRRESVEAFF. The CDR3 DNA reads TGTGCCAGTATGAGACGGGAGAGCGTCGAAGCTTTCTTT.

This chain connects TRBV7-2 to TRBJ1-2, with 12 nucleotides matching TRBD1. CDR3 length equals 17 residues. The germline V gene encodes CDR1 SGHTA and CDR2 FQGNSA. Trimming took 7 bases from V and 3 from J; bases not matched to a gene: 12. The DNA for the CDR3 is TGTGCCAGCACCACCCGGGACAGGGGGCACGAGGACTATGGCTACACCTTC. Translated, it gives CASTTRDRGHEDYGYTF.

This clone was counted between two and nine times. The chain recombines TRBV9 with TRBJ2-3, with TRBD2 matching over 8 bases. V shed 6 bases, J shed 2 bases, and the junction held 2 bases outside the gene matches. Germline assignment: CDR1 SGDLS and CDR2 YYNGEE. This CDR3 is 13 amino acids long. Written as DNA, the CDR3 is TGTGCCAGCAAAGCGGGGGCCACAGATACGCAGTATTTT. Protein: CASKAGATDTQYF.

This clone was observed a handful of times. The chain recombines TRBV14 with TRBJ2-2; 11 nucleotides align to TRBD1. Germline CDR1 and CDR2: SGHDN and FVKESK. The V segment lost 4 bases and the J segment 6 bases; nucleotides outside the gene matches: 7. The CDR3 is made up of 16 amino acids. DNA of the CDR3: TGTGCCAGCAGCCCCCGGGACAGGGGGTTGTCCGGGGAGCTGTTTTTT. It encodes CASSPRDRGLSGELFF.

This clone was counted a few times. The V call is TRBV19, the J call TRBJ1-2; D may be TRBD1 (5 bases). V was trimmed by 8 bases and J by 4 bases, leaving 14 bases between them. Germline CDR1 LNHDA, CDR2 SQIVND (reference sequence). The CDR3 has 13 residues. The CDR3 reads CASDSSALYGYTF. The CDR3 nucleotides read TGTGCCAGTGACAGTTCGGCTCTCTATGGCTACACCTTC.

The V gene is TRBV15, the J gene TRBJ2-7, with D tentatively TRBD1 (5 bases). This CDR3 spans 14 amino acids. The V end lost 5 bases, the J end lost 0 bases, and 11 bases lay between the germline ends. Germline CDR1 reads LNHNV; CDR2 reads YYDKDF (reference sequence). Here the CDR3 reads CATSPTTASYEQYF. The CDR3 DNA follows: TGTGCCACCAGCCCAACGACAGCCTCCTACGAGCAGTACTTC. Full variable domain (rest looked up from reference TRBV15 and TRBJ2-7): DAMVIQNPRYQVTQFGKPVTLSCSQTLNHNVMYWYQQKSSQAPKLLFHYYDKDFNNEADTPDNFQSRRPNTSFCFLDIRSPGLGDTAMYLCATSPTTASYEQYFGPGTRLTVT.

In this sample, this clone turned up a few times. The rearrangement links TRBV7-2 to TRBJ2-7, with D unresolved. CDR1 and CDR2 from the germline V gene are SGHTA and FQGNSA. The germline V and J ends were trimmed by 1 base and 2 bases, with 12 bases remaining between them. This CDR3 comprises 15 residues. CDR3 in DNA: TGTGCCAGCAGCTTAGACGTACTTCCTCCCTACGAGCAGTACTTC. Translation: CASSLDVLPPYEQYF.

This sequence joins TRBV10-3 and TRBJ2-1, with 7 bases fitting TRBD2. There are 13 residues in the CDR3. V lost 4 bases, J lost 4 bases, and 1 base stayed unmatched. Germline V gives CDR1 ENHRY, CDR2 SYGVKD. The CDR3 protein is CAISVGGYNEQFF. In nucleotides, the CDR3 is TGTGCCATCAGTGTCGGGGGGTACAATGAGCAGTTCTTC.

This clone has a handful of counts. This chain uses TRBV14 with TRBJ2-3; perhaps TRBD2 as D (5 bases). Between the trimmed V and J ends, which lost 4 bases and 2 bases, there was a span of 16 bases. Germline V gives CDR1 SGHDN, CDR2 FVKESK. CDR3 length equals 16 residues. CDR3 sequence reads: CASSPERRWDTDTQYF. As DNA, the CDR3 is TGTGCCAGCAGCCCCGAGCGGAGGTGGGACACAGATACGCAGTATTTT.

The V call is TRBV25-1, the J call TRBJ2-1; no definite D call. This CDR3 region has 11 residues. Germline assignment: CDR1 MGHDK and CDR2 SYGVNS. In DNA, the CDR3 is TGTGTACCCCGACCGCTCCAGGAGCAGTTCTTC. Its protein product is CVPRPLQEQFF.

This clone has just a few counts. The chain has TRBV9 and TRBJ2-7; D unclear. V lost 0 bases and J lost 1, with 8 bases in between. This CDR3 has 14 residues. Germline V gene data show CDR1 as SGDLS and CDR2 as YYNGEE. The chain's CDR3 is CASSVEHGSYEQYF. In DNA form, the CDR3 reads TGTGCCAGCAGCGTAGAACATGGGTCCTACGAGCAGTACTTC.

CDR3 DNA sequence: TGTGCCAGCAGCTCCCCTACAAGGGGACCTCAAGAGACCCAGTACTTC. The encoded protein is CASSSPTRGPQETQYF. The chain links TRBV5-4 to TRBJ2-5; D possibly uses TRBD1 or TRBD2 (5 bases each). The CDR3 has 16 residues. The germline CDR1 and CDR2 sequences are SGHNT and YYREEE (reference sequence). Trimming removed 3 bases from V and 2 bases from J, with 17 bases in between.

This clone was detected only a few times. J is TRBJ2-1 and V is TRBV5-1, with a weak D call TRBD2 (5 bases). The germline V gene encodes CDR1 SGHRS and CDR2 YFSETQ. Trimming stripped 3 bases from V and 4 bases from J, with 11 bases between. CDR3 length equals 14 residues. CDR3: CASSWVERYNEQFF. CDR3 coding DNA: TGCGCCAGCAGCTGGGTCGAGCGGTACAATGAGCAGTTCTTC.

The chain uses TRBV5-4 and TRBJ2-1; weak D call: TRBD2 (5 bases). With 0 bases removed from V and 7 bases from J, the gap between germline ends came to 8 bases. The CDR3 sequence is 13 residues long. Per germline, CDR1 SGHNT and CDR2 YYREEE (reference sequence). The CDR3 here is CASSLGSGNEQFF. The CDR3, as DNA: TGTGCCAGCAGCTTGGGGTCGGGAAATGAGCAGTTCTTC.